One and the same sample provided the 14 T cell receptor beta chains below, sequenced in a study of cytomegalovirus exposure and HLA in healthy donors. PCR primers comprised 60 Vbeta and 13 Jbeta primers. TCRdb's copy holds only in-frame clones and misses some; the assay was immunoSEQ multiplex PCR. The sample comprises 150,000 or so clones, about 80% of which are singletons, and over 13% rests with the top ten. The sequenced sample was PBMCs. The source of these receptors is a woman between 40 and 55 years old in good health and CMV-seronegative.

The genes are TRBV2 and TRBJ2-7; 7 bases align to TRBD1. CDR1 and CDR2 (germline): SNHLY, FYNNEI. The CDR3 has 14 residues. J lost 0 bases, V lost 7 bases, and 6 bases had no gene match. DNA for the CDR3: TGTGCCAGCATTCTCGACAGGGTCTCCTACGAGCAGTACTTC. The encoded protein is CASILDRVSYEQYF.

The chain has TRBV7-2 and TRBJ2-5; 8 nucleotides match TRBD2. V gave up 1 base and J gave up 5 bases; unmatched junction bases: 18. Germline V gene sequence: CDR1 SGHTA, CDR2 FQGNSA. The CDR3 is made up of 19 amino acids. In DNA form, the CDR3 reads TGTGCCAGCAGCTTAGAAGGGGGAACCTTTCAGCGGGAGACGGAGACCCAGTACTTC. This gives the protein CASSLEGGTFQRETETQYF.

This clone was observed once. The chain is built from TRBV11-2 and TRBJ1-1; perhaps TRBD1 as D (5 bases). Trimming cost V 0 bases and J 8 bases, with 16 bases left between them. Germline-derived CDR1 and CDR2 are SGHAT and FQNNGV. This CDR3 region has 15 residues. The CDR3: CASSLDPGVDNEAFF. CDR3 nucleotides: TGTGCCAGCAGCTTAGATCCTGGGGTGGACAACGAAGCTTTCTTT.

V usage is TRBV28 and J usage is TRBJ2-3, with TRBD2 as a possible D gene (5 bases). V dropped 0 bases and J dropped 6 bases, with 16 bases sitting between them. Germline V lookup: CDR1 MDHEN, CDR2 SYDVKM. The CDR3 sequence is 16 residues long. CDR3: CASSLWGTAEDDTQYF. The CDR3 bases are TGTGCCAGCAGTTTATGGGGAACTGCGGAGGATGATACGCAGTATTTT.

The V call is TRBV7-9, the J call TRBJ2-5, with 8 bases that match TRBD2. Germline CDR1 SEHNR, CDR2 FQNEAQ (reference sequence). The CDR3 runs to 14 residues. Losses at the gene ends were 3 bases for V and 5 bases for J; bases not matched to a gene: 5. The chain's CDR3 is CASSFGGARETQYF. CDR3 DNA: TGTGCCAGCAGCTTCGGGGGGGCAAGGGAGACCCAGTACTTC.

This clone was observed a few times. This chain links TRBV4-2 with TRBJ1-1; no firm D call. The germline CDR1 and CDR2 sequences are LGHNA and YNFKEQ. Trimming removed 0 bases from V and 0 bases from J, with 5 bases in between. This CDR3 contains 14 residues. CDR3 protein: CASSQEQVNTEAFF. For the CDR3, the DNA is TGTGCCAGCAGCCAAGAGCAGGTGAACACTGAAGCTTTCTTT.

The rearrangement links TRBV5-1 to TRBJ2-3, with D maybe TRBD2 (6 bases). Germline V gene sequence: CDR1 SGHRS, CDR2 YFSETQ. Between the trimmed V and J ends, which lost 1 base and 1 base, there was a span of 10 bases. The CDR3 length is 15 residues. CDR3 DNA: TGCGCCAGCAGCTTGAACGGGGAGGGCACAGATACGCAGTATTTT. Its translation: CASSLNGEGTDTQYF. Full variable domain (missing parts from reference TRBV5-1 and TRBJ2-3): KAGVTQTPRYLIKTRGQQVTLSCSPISGHRSVSWYQQTPGQGLQFLFEYFSETQRNKGNFPGRFSGRQFSNSRSEMNVSTLELGDSALYLCASSLNGEGTDTQYFGPGTRLTVL.

The chain is built from TRBV2 and TRBJ2-1; 13 nucleotides align to TRBD2. V was pared by 6 bases and J by 4 bases, with 15 bases of the junction left unmatched. The CDR3 is 19 amino acids. In germline, CDR1 is SNHLY, CDR2 FYNNEI. The CDR3 loop is CASRRRLFLTSGRYNEQFF. Written as DNA, the CDR3 is TGTGCCAGCAGGCGGAGACTATTCCTGACTAGCGGGAGGTACAATGAGCAGTTCTTC.

The chain uses TRBV5-6 and TRBJ1-2, with D possibly matching TRBD1 (6 bases). Germline V lookup: CDR1 SGHDT, CDR2 YYEEEE. V lost 4 bases to trimming and J lost 8 bases, with 18 bases between them. This CDR3 is 14 amino acids long. The CDR3 loop is CASSTGGAWLGYTF. The CDR3 DNA follows: TGTGCCAGCAGCACTGGGGGGGCTTGGCTAGGCTACACCTTC.

V is TRBV30 and J is TRBJ1-2, with 10 bases fitting TRBD1. From germline, CDR1 is GTSNPN and CDR2 SVGIG (reference sequence). The junction had 4 bases not matched to a gene; V was cut back by 2 bases and J by 13 bases. The CDR3 length is 11 residues. For the CDR3, the DNA is TGTGCCTGGAGTCCGGGGACAGGGGCCACCTTC. Residues: CAWSPGTGATF.

The J gene is TRBJ2-5, the V gene TRBV30, with D unresolved. The DNA end is a closer match to TRBJ2-7, so the J assignment may be wrong. In germline, CDR1 is GTSNPN, CDR2 SVGIG (reference sequence). CDR3 size: 14 residues. CDR3 sequence reads: CASERLGVSYEQYF. CDR3 bases: TGTGCCTCGGAGAGATTGGGTGTTTCCTACGAGCAGTACTTC.

This chain links TRBV7-2 with TRBJ1-1; 7 positions match TRBD1. Germline-derived CDR1 and CDR2 are SGHTA and FQGNSA. J gave up 8 bases and V 6 bases, and 9 bases lay outside the gene matches. The CDR3 has 13 amino acids. CDR3 sequence: CASRLRGQSEAFF. The CDR3 bases are TGTGCCAGCAGATTAAGGGGACAGTCCGAAGCTTTCTTT.

The rearrangement joins TRBV2 to TRBJ2-7; TRBD2 might be the D (5 bases). Trimming took 6 bases from V and 5 from J, leaving 17 bases between them. Germline V gene lookup returns CDR1 SNHLY and CDR2 FYNNEI. The CDR3 extends over 14 amino acids. The CDR3 here is CASRGSTGVHEQYF. The CDR3 nucleotides are TGTGCCAGCAGGGGCAGCACCGGGGTCCACGAGCAGTACTTC.

The chain employs TRBV6-6 and TRBJ2-2, with a possible D match to TRBD1 (6 bases). CDR3 size: 16 residues. Trimming cost V 0 bases and J 4 bases, with 12 bases left between them. Per the germline V gene, CDR1 is MNHNY and CDR2 is SVGAGI (reference sequence). The DNA for the CDR3 is TGTGCCAGCAGTTACTCAGGGGGACCGGGCACCGGGGAGCTGTTTTTT. Its translation: CASSYSGGPGTGELFF.